Sequencing of this TCR beta chain was carried out in a study of T cell changes during pregnancy in multiple sclerosis. CDR3 length: 15 residues. J was trimmed by 5 bases and V by 5 bases; bases with no gene match: 8. Germline V gene data show CDR1 as LNHDA and CDR2 as SQIVND (reference sequence). Clones were read by immunoSEQ multiplex PCR, and TCRdb kept only the in-frame ones, dropping some. Altogether approximately 130,000 clones are present, 85% to 95% being singletons, with the ten largest covering less than 7.5%. The source of this sequence is a female donor with multiple sclerosis, enrolled in a pregnancy study. The input for sequencing was peripheral blood, taken before pregnancy. J is TRBJ2-5 and V is TRBV19, with 10 bases that match TRBD1. The CDR3, as DNA: TGTGCCAGTAGTTTGCCGGGACAGGGGCGGGAGACCCAGTACTTC. It translates to CASSLPGQGRETQYF.